This T cell receptor beta chain was recorded in a study of cytomegalovirus exposure and HLA in healthy donors. Overall study context: A subsequent analysis stated that the 100 to 150 validation repertoires were run on the same platform as the roughly 670 first-cohort repertoires.

Trimming shortened V by 0 bases and J by 6 bases, and 9 bases separated the two germline ends. The germline V gene has CDR1 SGHNT and CDR2 YYREEE (reference sequence). The CDR3 is made up of 14 amino acids. The assay was immunoSEQ multiplex PCR, and TCRdb's table has in-frame clones only and misses some. In the table there are 59,000 or so clones, nearly 90% of which are singletons. This receptor was obtained from a young woman in good health and CMV-seronegative. The chain employs TRBV5-4 and TRBJ2-2; D might be TRBD1 (5 bases). Sequencing input: PBMCs. The CDR3 loop is CASSLDGAPGELFF. As DNA, the CDR3 is TGTGCCAGCAGCTTGGATGGGGCCCCCGGGGAGCTGTTTTTT.